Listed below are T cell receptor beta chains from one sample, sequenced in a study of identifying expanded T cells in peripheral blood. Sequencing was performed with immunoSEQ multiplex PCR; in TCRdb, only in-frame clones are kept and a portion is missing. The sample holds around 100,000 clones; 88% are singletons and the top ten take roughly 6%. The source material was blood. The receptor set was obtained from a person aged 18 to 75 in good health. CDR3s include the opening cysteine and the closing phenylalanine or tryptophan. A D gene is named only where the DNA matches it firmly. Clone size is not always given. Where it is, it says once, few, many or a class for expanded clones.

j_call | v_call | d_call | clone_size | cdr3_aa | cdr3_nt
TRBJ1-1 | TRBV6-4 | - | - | CASSLLVNTEAFF | TGTGCCAGCAGCCTCCTAGTTAACACTGAAGCTTTCTTT
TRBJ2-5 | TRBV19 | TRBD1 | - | CASSMGQEETQYF | TGTGCCAGTAGTATGGGACAGGAAGAGACCCAGTACTTC
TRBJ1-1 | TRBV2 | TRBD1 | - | CATARQGMMNTEAFF | TGTGCCACCGCTAGACAGGGCATGATGAACACTGAAGCTTTCTTT
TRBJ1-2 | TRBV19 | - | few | CASRNRDHDYGYTF | TGTGCCAGTAGAAACAGGGACCACGACTATGGCTACACCTTC
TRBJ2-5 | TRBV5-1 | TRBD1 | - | CASSLGLSGGEETQYF | TGCGCCAGCAGCTTGGGGTTGTCAGGGGGCGAAGAGACCCAGTACTTC
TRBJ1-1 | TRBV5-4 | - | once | CASRSTGLNTEAFF | TGTGCCAGCAGGAGTACAGGGCTGAACACTGAAGCTTTCTTT
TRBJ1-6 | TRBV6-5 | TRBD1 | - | CASSTWTGYSPLHF | TGTGCCAGCAGTACGTGGACAGGTTATTCACCCCTCCACTTT
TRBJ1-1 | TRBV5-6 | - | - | CASSFTGTEAFF | TGTGCCAGCAGCTTTACGGGGACGGAAGCTTTCTTT
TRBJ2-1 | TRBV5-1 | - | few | CASSLGETRLNEQFF | TGCGCCAGCAGCTTGGGGGAGACTAGATTAAATGAGCAGTTCTTC
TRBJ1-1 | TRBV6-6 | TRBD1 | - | CASSQTGRGTEAFF | TGTGCCAGCAGCCAGACAGGGAGGGGCACTGAAGCTTTCTTT
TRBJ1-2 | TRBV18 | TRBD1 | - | CASSQMGQGPLGYTF | TGTGCCAGCTCACAGATGGGACAGGGCCCTCTTGGCTACACCTTC
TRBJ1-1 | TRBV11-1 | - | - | CASSFVRNTEAFF | TGTGCCAGCAGCTTCGTTAGAAACACTGAAGCTTTCTTT
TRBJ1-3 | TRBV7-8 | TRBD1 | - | CASSLDQGAAGNTIYF | TGTGCCAGCAGCTTAGACCAGGGGGCTGCTGGAAACACCATATATTTT
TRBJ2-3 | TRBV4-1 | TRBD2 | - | CASSRLAGNTDTQYF | TGCGCCAGCAGCCGCCTAGCGGGTAACACAGATACGCAGTATTTT
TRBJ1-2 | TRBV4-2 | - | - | CASSQDWVLNYGYTF | TGTGCCAGCAGCCAAGATTGGGTCCTTAACTATGGCTACACCTTC
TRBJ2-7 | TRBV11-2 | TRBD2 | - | CASTWKPGLNYEQYF | TGTGCCAGCACCTGGAAACCGGGACTAAACTACGAGCAGTACTTC
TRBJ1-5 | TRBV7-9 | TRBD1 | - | CASSMDRDNQPQHF | TGTGCCAGCAGCATGGACAGGGATAATCAGCCCCAGCACTTT
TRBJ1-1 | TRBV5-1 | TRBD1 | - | CASSWGTGRTAMNTEAFF | TGCGCCAGCAGCTGGGGGACAGGGCGAACCGCTATGAACACTGAAGCTTTCTTT
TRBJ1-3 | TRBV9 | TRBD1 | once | CASSIGQGVSGNTIYF | TGTGCCAGCAGCATAGGACAGGGGGTCTCTGGAAACACCATATATTTT
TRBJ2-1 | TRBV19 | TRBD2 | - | CASSMHGGGSTSHNEQFF | TGTGCCAGTAGTATGCATGGAGGCGGGAGCACGTCCCACAATGAGCAGTTCTTC
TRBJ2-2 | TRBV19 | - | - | CASTLAGTGELFF | TGTGCCAGTACCCTCGCGGGGACCGGGGAGCTGTTTTTT
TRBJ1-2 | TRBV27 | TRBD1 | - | CASSLYVRQGLRGYTF | TGTGCCAGCAGTTTATATGTTAGACAGGGGCTTCGGGGCTACACCTTC
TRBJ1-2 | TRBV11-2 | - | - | CASSLVADYGYTF | TGTGCCAGCAGCTTAGTTGCGGACTATGGCTACACCTTC
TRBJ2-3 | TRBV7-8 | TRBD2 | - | CASSSSGGGTQYF | TGTGCCAGCAGCTCAAGCGGGGGTGGCACGCAGTATTTT
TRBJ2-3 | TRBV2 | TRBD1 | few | CASRERDRARDTQYF | TGTGCCAGCAGGGAGAGGGACAGGGCGAGAGATACGCAGTATTTT
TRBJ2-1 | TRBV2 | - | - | CASSEERASYNEQFF | TGTGCCAGCAGTGAAGAGCGCGCCTCCTACAATGAGCAGTTCTTC
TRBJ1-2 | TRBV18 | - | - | CASSLFPQGEDYGYTF | TGTGCCAGCTCACTATTTCCGCAAGGGGAGGACTATGGCTACACCTTC
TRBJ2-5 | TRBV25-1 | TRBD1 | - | CASSDRSHQETQYF | TGTGCCAGCTCGGACAGGAGTCACCAAGAGACCCAGTACTTC
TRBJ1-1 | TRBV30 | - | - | CAWGQGRRAFF | TGTGCCTGGGGGCAGGGTCGGCGAGCTTTCTTT
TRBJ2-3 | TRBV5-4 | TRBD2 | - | CASSSRGGPGTDTQYF | TGTGCCAGCAGCTCCCGGGGGGGGCCGGGCACAGATACGCAGTATTTT
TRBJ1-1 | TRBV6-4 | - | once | CASRAGMNTEAFF | TGTGCCAGCAGGGCAGGGATGAACACTGAAGCTTTCTTT
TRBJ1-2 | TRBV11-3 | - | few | CASSTDRAYGYTF | TGTGCCAGCAGCACGGACAGAGCCTATGGCTACACCTTC
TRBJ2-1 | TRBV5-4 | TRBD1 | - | CASSLSQGANHEQFF | TGTGCCAGCAGCTTGAGCCAGGGGGCAAACCATGAGCAGTTCTTC
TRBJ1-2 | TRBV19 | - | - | CASSIGGNGYTF | TGTGCCAGTAGTATTGGGGGAAACGGCTACACCTTC
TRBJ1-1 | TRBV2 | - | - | CASSLDRLNTEAFF | TGTGCCAGCAGTTTAGACAGACTGAACACTGAAGCTTTCTTT
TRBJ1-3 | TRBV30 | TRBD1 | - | CAWSTPTGVGNTIYF | TGTGCCTGGAGCACACCTACAGGGGTTGGAAACACCATATATTTT
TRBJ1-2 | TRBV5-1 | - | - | CASSLIVGGSTGYTF | TGCGCCAGCAGCTTGATCGTCGGGGGCTCTACTGGCTACACCTTC
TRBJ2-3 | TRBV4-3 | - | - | CASSQEQFGLSTDTQYF | TGCGCCAGCAGCCAAGAACAGTTTGGACTTTCCACAGATACGCAGTATTTT
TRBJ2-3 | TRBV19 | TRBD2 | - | CASRGGLAGGRNTDTQYF | TGTGCCAGTCGAGGGGGACTAGCGGGAGGCCGAAACACAGATACGCAGTATTTT
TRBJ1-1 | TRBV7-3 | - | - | CASSLRLGNTEAFF | TGTGCCAGCAGCTTACGTTTGGGGAACACTGAAGCTTTCTTT